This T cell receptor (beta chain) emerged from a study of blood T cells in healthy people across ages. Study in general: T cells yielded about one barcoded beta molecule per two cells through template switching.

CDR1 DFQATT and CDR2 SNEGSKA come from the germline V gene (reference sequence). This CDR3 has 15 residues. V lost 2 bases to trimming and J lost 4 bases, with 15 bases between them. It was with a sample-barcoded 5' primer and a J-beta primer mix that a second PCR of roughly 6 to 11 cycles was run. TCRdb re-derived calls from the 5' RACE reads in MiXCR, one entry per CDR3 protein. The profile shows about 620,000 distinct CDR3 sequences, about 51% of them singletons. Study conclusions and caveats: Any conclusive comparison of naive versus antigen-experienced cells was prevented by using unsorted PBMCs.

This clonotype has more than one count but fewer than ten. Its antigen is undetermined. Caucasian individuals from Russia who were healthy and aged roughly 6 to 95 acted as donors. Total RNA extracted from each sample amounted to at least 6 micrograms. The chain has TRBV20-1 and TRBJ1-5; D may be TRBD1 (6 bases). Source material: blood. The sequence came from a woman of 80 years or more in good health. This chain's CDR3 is CSARFGTLKNQPQHF. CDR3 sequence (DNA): TGCAGTGCTAGATTTGGGACACTTAAAAATCAGCCCCAGCATTTT.